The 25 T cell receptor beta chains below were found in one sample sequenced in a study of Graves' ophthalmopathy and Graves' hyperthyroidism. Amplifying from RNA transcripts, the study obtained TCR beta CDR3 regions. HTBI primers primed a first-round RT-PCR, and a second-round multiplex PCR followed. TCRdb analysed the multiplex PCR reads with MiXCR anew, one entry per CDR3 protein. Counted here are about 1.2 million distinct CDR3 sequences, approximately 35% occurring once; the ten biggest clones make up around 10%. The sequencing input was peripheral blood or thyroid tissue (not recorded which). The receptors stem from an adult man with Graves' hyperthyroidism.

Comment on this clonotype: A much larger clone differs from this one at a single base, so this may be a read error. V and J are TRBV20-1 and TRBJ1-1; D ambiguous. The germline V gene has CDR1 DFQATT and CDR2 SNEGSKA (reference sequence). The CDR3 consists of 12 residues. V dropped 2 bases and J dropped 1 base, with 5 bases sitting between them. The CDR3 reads CSARRQNTEAFF. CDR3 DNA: TGCAGTGCTAGACGGCAGAACACTGAAGCTTTCTTT.

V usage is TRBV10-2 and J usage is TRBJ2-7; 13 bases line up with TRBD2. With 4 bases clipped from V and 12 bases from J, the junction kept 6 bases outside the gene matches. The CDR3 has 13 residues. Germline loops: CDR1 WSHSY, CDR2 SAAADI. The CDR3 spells CASSAGLAGVRYF. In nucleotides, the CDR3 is TGCGCCAGCAGTGCCGGACTAGCGGGGGTTCGGTACTTC.

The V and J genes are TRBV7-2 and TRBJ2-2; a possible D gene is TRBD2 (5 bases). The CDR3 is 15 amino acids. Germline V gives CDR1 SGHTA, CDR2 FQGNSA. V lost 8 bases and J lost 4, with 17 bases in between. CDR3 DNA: TGTGCCAGCGCTCGATCCGGACTGCCCACCGGGGAGCTGTTTTTT. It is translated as CASARSGLPTGELFF.

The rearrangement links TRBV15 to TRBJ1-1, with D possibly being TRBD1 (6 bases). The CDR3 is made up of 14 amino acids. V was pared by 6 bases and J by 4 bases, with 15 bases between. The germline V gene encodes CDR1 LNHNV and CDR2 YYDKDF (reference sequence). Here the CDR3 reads CATSTEGGGTEAFF. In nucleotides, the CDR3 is TGTGCCACCAGTACGGAAGGGGGGGGCACTGAAGCTTTCTTT.

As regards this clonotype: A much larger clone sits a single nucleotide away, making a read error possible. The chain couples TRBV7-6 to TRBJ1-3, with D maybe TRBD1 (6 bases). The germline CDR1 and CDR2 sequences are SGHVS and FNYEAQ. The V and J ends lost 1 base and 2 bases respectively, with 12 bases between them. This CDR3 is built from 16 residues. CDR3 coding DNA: TGTGCCAGCAGCTTAGGGACAGCACTTGCTGGAAACACCATATATTTT. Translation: CASSLGTALAGNTIYF. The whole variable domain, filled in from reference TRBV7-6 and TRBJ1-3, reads GAGVSQSPRYKVTKRGQDVALRCDPISGHVSLYWYRQALGQGPEFLTYFNYEAQQDKSGLPNDRFSAERPEGSISTLTIQRTEQRDSAMYRCASSLGTALAGNTIYFGEGSWLTVV.

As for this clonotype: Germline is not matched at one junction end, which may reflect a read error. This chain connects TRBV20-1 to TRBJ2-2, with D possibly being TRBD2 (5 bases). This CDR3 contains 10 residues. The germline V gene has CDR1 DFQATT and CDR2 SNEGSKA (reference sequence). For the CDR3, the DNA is TGCAGTGCAACAACCGGGGAGCAGTTTTTT. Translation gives CSATTGEQFF.

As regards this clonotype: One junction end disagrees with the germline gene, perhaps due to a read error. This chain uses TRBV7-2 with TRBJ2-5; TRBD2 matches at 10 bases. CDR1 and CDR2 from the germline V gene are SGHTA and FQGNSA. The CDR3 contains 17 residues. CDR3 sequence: CASSQGLAVDLKETQYF. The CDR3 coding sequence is TGCGCCAGCAGCCAAGGACTAGCGGTGGACCTAAAAGAGACCCAGTACTTC.

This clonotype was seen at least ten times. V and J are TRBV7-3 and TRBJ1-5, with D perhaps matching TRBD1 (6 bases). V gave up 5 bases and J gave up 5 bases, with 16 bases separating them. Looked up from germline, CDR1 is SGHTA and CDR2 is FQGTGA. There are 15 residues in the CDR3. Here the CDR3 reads CASSIDGGGHQPQHF. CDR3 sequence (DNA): TGTGCCAGCAGCATAGACGGTGGGGGGCATCAGCCCCAGCATTTT.

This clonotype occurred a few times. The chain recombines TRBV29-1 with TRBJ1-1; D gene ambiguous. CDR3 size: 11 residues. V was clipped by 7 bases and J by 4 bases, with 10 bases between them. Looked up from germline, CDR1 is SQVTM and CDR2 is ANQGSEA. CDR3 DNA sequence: TGCAGCGGTACCATGGGCACTGAAGCTTTCTTT. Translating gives CSGTMGTEAFF.

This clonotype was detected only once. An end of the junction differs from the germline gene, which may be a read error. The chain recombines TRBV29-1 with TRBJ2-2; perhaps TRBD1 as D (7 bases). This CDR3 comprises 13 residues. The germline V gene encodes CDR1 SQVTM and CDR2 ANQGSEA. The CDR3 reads CSVDSGGNGELLF. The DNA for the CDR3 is TGCAGCGTTGATTCAGGGGGGAACGGGGAGCTGCTTTTT.

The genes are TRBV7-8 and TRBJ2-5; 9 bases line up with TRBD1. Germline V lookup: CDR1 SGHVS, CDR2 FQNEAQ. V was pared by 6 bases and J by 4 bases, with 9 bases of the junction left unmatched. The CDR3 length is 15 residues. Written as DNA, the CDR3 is TGTGCCAGCAGGTCTGGGACAGGGACAGGAGAGACCCAGTACTTC. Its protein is CASRSGTGTGETQYF.

CDR3 DNA sequence: TGTGCCAGCTTAGGGGGACGGAACTATGGCTACACCTTC. It translates to CASLGGRNYGYTF. The rearrangement joins TRBV25-1 to TRBJ1-2, with D perhaps TRBD1 (6 bases). From germline, CDR1 is MGHDK and CDR2 SYGVNS. V shed 8 bases and J shed 2 bases, with 12 bases lying between them. This CDR3 region has 13 residues.

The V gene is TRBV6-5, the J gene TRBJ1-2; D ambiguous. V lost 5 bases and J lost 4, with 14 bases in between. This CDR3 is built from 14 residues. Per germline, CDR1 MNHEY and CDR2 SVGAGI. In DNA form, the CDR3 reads TGTGCCAGCAGTGCGGGTTCGGTGCTCTATGGCTACACCTTC. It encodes CASSAGSVLYGYTF.

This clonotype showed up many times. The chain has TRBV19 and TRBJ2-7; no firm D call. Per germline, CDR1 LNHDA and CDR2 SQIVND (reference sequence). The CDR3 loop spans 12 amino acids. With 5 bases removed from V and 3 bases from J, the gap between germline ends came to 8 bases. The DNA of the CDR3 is TGTGCCAGTAGTGCGTCAGACTACGAGCAGTACTTC. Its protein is CASSASDYEQYF.

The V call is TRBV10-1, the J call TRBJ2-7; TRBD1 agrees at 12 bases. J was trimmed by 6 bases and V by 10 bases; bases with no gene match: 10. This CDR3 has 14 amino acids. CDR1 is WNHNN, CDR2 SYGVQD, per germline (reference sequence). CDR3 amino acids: CATGSTGQGAEQYF. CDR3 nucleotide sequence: TGCGCCACCGGCTCCACGGGACAGGGGGCCGAGCAGTACTTC.

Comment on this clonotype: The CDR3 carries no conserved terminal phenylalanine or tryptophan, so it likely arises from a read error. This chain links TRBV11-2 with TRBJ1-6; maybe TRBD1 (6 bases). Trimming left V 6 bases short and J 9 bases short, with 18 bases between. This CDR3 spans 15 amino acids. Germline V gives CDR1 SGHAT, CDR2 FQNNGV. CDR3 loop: CASSSGAQGGSPLHS. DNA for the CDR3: TGTGCCAGCAGTTCAGGGGCCCAGGGAGGTTCACCCCTCCACTCT.

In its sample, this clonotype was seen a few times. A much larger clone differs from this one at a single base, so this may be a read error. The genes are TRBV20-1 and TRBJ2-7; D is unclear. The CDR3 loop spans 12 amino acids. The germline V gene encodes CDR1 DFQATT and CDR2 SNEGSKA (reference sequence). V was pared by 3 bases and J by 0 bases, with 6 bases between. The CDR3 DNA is TGCAGTGCTAGCCCTAGCTCCTACGAGCAGTACTTC. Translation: CSASPSSYEQYF.

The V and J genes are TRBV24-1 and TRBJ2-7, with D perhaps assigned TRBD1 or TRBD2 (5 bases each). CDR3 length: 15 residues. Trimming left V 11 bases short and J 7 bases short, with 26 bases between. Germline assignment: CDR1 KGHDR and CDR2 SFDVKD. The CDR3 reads CASGRERGQIREQYF. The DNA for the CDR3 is TGTGCCAGTGGCAGGGAGAGGGGTCAGATTCGGGAGCAGTACTTC.

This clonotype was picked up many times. The CDR3 nucleotides are TGTGCCAGCAGCAAGACACCCAATTCACCCCTCCACTTT. Translated: CASSKTPNSPLHF. The chain joins TRBV2 to TRBJ1-6; D uncertain. Trimming shortened V by 6 bases and J by 7 bases, and 10 bases separated the two germline ends. The CDR3 length is 13 residues. From germline, CDR1 is SNHLY and CDR2 FYNNEI.

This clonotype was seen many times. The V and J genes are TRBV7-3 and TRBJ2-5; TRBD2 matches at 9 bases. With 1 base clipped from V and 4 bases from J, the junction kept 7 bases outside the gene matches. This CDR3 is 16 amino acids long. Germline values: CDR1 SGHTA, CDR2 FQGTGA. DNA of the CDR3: TGTGCCAGCAGCTTAATACCGGCGGGAGGGCGAGAGACCCAGTACTTC. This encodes CASSLIPAGGRETQYF.

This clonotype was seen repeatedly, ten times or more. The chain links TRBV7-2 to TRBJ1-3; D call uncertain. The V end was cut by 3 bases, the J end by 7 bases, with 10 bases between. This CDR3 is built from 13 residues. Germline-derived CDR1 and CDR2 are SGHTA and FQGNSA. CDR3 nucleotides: TGTGCCAGCAGCTTTTACTTAGAGAACACCATATATTTT. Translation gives CASSFYLENTIYF.

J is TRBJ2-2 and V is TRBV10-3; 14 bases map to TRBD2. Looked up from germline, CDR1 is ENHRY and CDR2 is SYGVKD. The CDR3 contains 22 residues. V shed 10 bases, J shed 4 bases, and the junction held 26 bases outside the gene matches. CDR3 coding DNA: TGTGCCAGCACATGCGGGTGTGTACACGGGACTAGCGGGGGAACAAGCACCGGGGAGCTGTTTTTT. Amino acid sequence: CASTCGCVHGTSGGTSTGELFF.

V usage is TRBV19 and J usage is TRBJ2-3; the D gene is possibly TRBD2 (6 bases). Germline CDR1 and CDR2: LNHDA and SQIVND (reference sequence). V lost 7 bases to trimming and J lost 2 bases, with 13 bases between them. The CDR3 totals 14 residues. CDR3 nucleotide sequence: TGTGCCAGTAAATACGGGGGAAACACAGATACGCAGTATTTT. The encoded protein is CASKYGGNTDTQYF.

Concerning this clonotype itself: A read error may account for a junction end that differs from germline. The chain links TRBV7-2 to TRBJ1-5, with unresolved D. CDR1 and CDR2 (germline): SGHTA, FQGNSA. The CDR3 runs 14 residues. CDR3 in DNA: TGTGCCAGCAGACTGACAAGTAGCAAGCAGCCCCAGCATTTT. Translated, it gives CASRLTSSKQPQHF. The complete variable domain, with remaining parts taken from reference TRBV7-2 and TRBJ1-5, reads GAGVSQSPSNKVTEKGKDVELRCDPISGHTALYWYRQSLGQGLEFLIYFQGNSAPDKSGLPSDRFSAERTGGSVSTLTIQRTQQEDSAVYLCASRLTSSKQPQHFGDGTRLSIL.

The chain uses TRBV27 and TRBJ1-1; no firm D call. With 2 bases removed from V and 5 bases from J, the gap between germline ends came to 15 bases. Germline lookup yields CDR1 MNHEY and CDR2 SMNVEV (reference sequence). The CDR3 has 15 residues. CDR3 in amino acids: CASSLTKVLGTEAFF. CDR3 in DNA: TGTGCCAGCAGTTTAACGAAGGTGCTGGGAACTGAAGCTTTCTTT.